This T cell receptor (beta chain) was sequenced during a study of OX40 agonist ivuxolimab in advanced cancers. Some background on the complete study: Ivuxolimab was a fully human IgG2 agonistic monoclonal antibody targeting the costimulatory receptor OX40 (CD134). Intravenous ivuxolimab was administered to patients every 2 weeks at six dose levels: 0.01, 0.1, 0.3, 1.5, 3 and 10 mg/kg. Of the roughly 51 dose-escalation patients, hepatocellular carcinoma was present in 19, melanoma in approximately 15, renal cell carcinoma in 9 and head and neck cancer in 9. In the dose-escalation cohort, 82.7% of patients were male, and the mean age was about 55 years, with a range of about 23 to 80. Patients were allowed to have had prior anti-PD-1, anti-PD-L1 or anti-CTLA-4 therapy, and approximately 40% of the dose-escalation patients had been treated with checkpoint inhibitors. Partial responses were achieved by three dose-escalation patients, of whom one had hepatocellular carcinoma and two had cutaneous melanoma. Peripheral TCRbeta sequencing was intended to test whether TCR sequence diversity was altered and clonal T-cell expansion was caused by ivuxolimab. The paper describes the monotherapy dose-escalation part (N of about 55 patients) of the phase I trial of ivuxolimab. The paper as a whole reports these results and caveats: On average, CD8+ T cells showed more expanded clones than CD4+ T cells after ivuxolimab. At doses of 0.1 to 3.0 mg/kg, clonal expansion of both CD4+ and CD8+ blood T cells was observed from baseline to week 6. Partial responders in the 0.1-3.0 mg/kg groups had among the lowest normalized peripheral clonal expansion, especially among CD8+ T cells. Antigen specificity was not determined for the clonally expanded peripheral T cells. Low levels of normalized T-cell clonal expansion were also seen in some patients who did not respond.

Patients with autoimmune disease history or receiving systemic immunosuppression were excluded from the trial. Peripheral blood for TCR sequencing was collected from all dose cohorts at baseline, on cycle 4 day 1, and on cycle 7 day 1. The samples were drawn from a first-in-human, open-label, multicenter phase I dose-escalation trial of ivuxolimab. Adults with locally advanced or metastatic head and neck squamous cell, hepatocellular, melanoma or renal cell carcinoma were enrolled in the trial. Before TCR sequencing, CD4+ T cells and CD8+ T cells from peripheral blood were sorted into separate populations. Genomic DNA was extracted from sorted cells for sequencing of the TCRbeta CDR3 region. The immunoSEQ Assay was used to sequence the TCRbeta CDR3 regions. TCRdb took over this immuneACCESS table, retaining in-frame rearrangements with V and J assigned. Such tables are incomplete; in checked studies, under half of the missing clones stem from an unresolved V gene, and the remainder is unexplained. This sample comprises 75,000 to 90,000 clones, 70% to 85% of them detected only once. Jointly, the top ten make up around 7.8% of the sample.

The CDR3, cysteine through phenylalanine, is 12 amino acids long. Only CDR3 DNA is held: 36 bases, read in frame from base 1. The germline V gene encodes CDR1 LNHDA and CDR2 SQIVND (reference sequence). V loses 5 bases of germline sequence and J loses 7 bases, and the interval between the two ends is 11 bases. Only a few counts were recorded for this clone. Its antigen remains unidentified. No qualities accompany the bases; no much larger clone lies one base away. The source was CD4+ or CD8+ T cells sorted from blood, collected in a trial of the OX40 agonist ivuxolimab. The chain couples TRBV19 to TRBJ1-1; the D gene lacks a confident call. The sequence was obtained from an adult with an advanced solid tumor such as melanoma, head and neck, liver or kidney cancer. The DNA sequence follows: TGTGCCAGTAGTGTCCCCGGGGATGAAGCTTTCTTT. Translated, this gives CASSVPGDEAFF.